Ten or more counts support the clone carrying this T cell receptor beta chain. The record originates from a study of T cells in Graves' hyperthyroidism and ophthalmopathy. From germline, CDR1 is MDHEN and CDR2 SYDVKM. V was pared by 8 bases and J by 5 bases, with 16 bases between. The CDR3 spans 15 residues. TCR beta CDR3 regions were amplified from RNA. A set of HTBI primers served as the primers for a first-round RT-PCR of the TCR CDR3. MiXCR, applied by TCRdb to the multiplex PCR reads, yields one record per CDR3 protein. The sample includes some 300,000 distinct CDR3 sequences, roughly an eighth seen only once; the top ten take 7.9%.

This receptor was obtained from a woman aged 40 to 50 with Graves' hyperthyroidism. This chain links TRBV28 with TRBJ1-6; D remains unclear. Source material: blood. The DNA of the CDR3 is TGTGCCAGCCTCCGCCAACCGGTCAATAATTCACCCCTCCACTTT. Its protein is CASLRQPVNNSPLHF.